This passage covers 24 T cell receptor beta chains from one sample sequenced in a study of shared clonotypes between healthy human individuals. Clones were sequenced by immunoSEQ multiplex PCR, and TCRdb holds only the in-frame ones, with some missing. This sample yields a few million clones, of which around 90% are seen a single time; roughly 0.14% belongs to the top ten. The source material was naive CD4+ T cells sorted from blood. Subset described: CD45RA+ positively selected. These receptors all come from a man aged 18 to 29 in good health.

The gene calls are TRBV6-1 and TRBJ2-3, with 8 bases aligning to TRBD1. Germline CDR1 MNHNS, CDR2 SASEGT. The CDR3 sequence is 14 residues long. V lost 5 bases, J lost 2 bases, and 3 bases stayed unmatched. In nucleotides, the CDR3 is TGTGCCAGCAGTCGGGACAGGATCACAGATACGCAGTATTTT. This encodes CASSRDRITDTQYF.

The chain has TRBV28 and TRBJ2-7; 10 bases map to TRBD2. This CDR3 region has 16 residues. J gave up 2 bases and V 4 bases, and 8 bases lay outside the gene matches. Per germline, CDR1 MDHEN and CDR2 SYDVKM. In DNA form, the CDR3 reads TGTGCCAGCAGTTCCCCCTCTAGCGGGGGAACCTACGAGCAGTACTTC. It yields the protein CASSSPSSGGTYEQYF.

The chain combines TRBV10-3 with TRBJ2-2; TRBD1 matches 11 bases. Germline assignment: CDR1 ENHRY and CDR2 SYGVKD. This CDR3 has 18 amino acids. J gave up 6 bases and V 3 bases, and 12 bases lay outside the gene matches. DNA for the CDR3: TGTGCCATCAGTGAACTCGCCGGGACAGGGGGACTCGCCGGGGAGCTGTTTTTT. Residues: CAISELAGTGGLAGELFF.

This clone was counted a few times. The chain uses TRBV6-6 and TRBJ1-5; tentatively, D is TRBD1 (5 bases). V was pared by 4 bases and J by 1 base, with 11 bases between. Germline loops: CDR1 MNHNY, CDR2 SVGAGI (reference sequence). This CDR3 is built from 15 residues. DNA of the CDR3: TGTGCCAGCAGTTCGGCCGCAGGGAGCAATCAGCCCCAGCATTTT. This codes for CASSSAAGSNQPQHF.

This chain uses TRBV5-1 with TRBJ1-1; D perhaps matches TRBD1 (5 bases). Germline CDR1 and CDR2: SGHRS and YFSETQ. The V end was cut by 2 bases, the J end by 6 bases, with 14 bases between. The CDR3 has 14 amino acids. The CDR3 nucleotides are TGCGCCAGCAGCTTCGATGGGGGAGTCGCTGAAGCTTTCTTT. This encodes CASSFDGGVAEAFF.

The J gene is TRBJ2-7, the V gene TRBV7-2, with 14 positions matching TRBD2. J lost 3 bases, V lost 3 bases, and 4 bases had no gene match. CDR1 SGHTA and CDR2 FQGNSA come from the germline V gene. This CDR3 contains 16 residues. The CDR3: CASSFGTSGSGYEQYF. The DNA of the CDR3 is TGTGCCAGCAGCTTCGGGACTAGCGGGAGCGGCTACGAGCAGTACTTC.

The chain has TRBV7-2 and TRBJ2-1, with D unresolved. V lost 1 base and J lost 9, with 7 bases in between. The CDR3 has 12 amino acids. Looked up from germline, CDR1 is SGHTA and CDR2 is FQGNSA. The CDR3 loop is CASSLDYGEQFF. CDR3 nucleotides: TGTGCCAGCAGCTTAGACTATGGTGAGCAGTTCTTC.

The chain uses TRBV21-1 and TRBJ2-1; the table's D call of TRBD2 was not tested on the DNA. TRBV21-1 is annotated as a pseudogene. This CDR3 has 11 residues. The CDR3 region is CASSKFSLQFF. The CDR3 nucleotides are TGTGCCAGCAGCAAATTTTCCCTGCAGTTCTTC.

The chain joins TRBV27 to TRBJ2-7, with D possibly matching TRBD1 (6 bases). From germline, CDR1 is MNHEY and CDR2 SMNVEV (reference sequence). The ends were cut back, 5 bases at V and 4 bases at J, with 18 bases in the middle. The CDR3 runs to 15 residues. Here the CDR3 DNA reads TGTGCCAGCAGTCCCTACCGGGACAACCCTTACGAGCAGTACTTC. This codes for CASSPYRDNPYEQYF.

The J gene is TRBJ2-7, the V gene TRBV14, with D perhaps matching TRBD2 (6 bases). V dropped 6 bases and J dropped 2 bases, with 17 bases sitting between them. The CDR3 spans 15 residues. Germline CDR1 SGHDN, CDR2 FVKESK. CDR3 coding DNA: TGTGCCAGCAGGCGTTCCGGAGGGCTCGCCTACGAGCAGTACTTC. Its protein is CASRRSGGLAYEQYF.

The count of this clone is one. J is TRBJ1-5 and V is TRBV2, with 7 bases that match TRBD1. CDR1 and CDR2 from the germline V gene are SNHLY and FYNNEI. V gave up 4 bases and J gave up 6 bases; unmatched junction bases: 9. CDR3 length: 15 amino acids. CDR3 residues: CASSVTSGGRQPQHF. CDR3 DNA sequence: TGTGCCAGCAGTGTAACCTCAGGGGGTCGTCAGCCCCAGCATTTT.

The count of this clone is one. The chain joins TRBV2 to TRBJ2-5; D is possibly TRBD2 (6 bases). The CDR3 runs to 14 residues. V gave up 4 bases and J gave up 4 bases, with 13 bases separating them. The germline V gene encodes CDR1 SNHLY and CDR2 FYNNEI. The CDR3 DNA reads TGTGCCAGCAGTGTTTTGGTTAGCGGAGAGACCCAGTACTTC. Its protein is CASSVLVSGETQYF.

This sequence joins TRBV7-2 and TRBJ1-2; a weak D match, TRBD1 (6 bases). Per germline, CDR1 SGHTA and CDR2 FQGNSA. The CDR3 has 13 amino acids. Trimming shortened V by 3 bases and J by 4 bases, and 9 bases separated the two germline ends. This chain's CDR3 is CASSFSGAYGYTF. CDR3 bases: TGTGCCAGCAGCTTCTCAGGGGCCTATGGCTACACCTTC.

The chain employs TRBV11-2 and TRBJ1-1, with a possible D match to TRBD1 (5 bases). CDR1 is SGHAT, CDR2 FQNNGV, per germline. The CDR3 contains 14 residues. V was clipped by 5 bases and J by 3 bases, with 13 bases between them. The CDR3: CASSPSPGYTEAFF. CDR3 coding DNA: TGTGCCAGCAGCCCCTCCCCAGGGTACACTGAAGCTTTCTTT.

The chain joins TRBV28 to TRBJ2-4, with no clear D. Germline V CDR1 and CDR2: MDHEN, SYDVKM. Trimming left V 0 bases short and J 0 bases short, with 6 bases between. CDR3 length equals 15 residues. CDR3 sequence: CASSLWQLAKNIQYF. CDR3 nucleotides: TGTGCCAGCAGTTTATGGCAGCTAGCCAAAAACATTCAGTACTTC.

The rearrangement links TRBV19 to TRBJ1-5, with 9 bases fitting TRBD1. The CDR3 runs 15 residues. Trimming cost V 7 bases and J 3 bases; bases outside gene matches: 7. The germline gives CDR1 LNHDA, CDR2 SQIVND (reference sequence). The CDR3 spells CASKEQGAFNQPQHF. CDR3 nucleotides: TGTGCCAGTAAGGAACAGGGGGCCTTCAATCAGCCCCAGCATTTT.

The CDR3 coding sequence is TGTGCCAGCAGTTCAATTCTGGGACTAGCGAGGTACTTC. This codes for CASSSILGLARYF. The chain recombines TRBV6-6 with TRBJ2-4, with 10 bases lining up with TRBD2. This CDR3 spans 13 amino acids. The V segment lost 4 bases and the J segment 15 bases; nucleotides outside the gene matches: 9. The germline CDR1 and CDR2 sequences are MNHNY and SVGAGI (reference sequence).

This clone was observed once. J is TRBJ2-1 and V is TRBV7-2; D perhaps matches TRBD1 (6 bases). Germline-derived CDR1 and CDR2 are SGHTA and FQGNSA. This CDR3 spans 16 amino acids. Trimming removed 1 base at V and 7 bases at J, with 17 bases between. The chain's CDR3 is CASSLVGSGVGNEQFF. The CDR3 nucleotides read TGTGCCAGCAGCTTAGTCGGTTCAGGGGTCGGGAATGAGCAGTTCTTC.

The DNA of the CDR3 is TGTGCCAGCAGTGCCTCTAGCGGAAGCACAGATACGCAGTATTTT. Its translation is CASSASSGSTDTQYF. This rearrangement joins TRBV6-4 to TRBJ2-3; 7 bases align to TRBD2. With V trimmed by 4 bases and J by 0 bases, 4 bases remained unmatched. This CDR3 has 15 residues. Per germline, CDR1 MRHNA and CDR2 SNTAGT.

The rearrangement joins TRBV2 to TRBJ2-5; the match to TRBD2 covers 9 bases. The CDR3 sequence is 15 residues long. Germline trimming cut 5 bases from V and 5 bases from J; bases unmatched to any gene: 9. Germline CDR1 SNHLY, CDR2 FYNNEI. This CDR3 is CASSPGGTSRETQYF. CDR3 DNA: TGTGCCAGCAGTCCTGGGGGGACTAGCAGGGAGACCCAGTACTTC.

V and J are TRBV7-2 and TRBJ2-2; D gene ambiguous. V was trimmed by 1 base and J by 5 bases, leaving 8 bases between them. CDR1 and CDR2 (germline): SGHTA, FQGNSA. The CDR3 contains 14 residues. The CDR3 region has the DNA TGTGCCAGCAGCTTAGGCACAAGGACCGGGGAGCTGTTTTTT. It specifies CASSLGTRTGELFF.

V usage is TRBV18 and J usage is TRBJ2-7; D might be TRBD2 (6 bases). The germline V gene encodes CDR1 KGHSH and CDR2 LQKENI. Trimming stripped 2 bases from V and 4 bases from J, with 9 bases between. The CDR3 length is 13 residues. The CDR3 region is CASSPIGGYEQYF. In nucleotides, the CDR3 is TGTGCCAGCTCACCAATCGGGGGTTACGAGCAGTACTTC. The full variable domain, its missing parts supplied by reference TRBV18 and TRBJ2-7, is NAGVMQNPRHLVRRRGQEARLRCSPMKGHSHVYWYRQLPEEGLKFMVYLQKENIIDESGMPKERFSAEFPKEGPSILRIQQVVRGDSAAYFCASSPIGGYEQYFGPGTRLTVT.

This chain joins TRBV7-2 and TRBJ2-7, with a weak D call TRBD1 (5 bases). The germline V gene has CDR1 SGHTA and CDR2 FQGNSA. The CDR3 has 15 residues. V was shortened by 1 base and J by 3 bases, with 13 bases between the two germline ends. CDR3 amino acids: CASSLEGGAFYEQYF. The CDR3 nucleotides are TGTGCCAGCAGCTTAGAGGGTGGGGCTTTCTACGAGCAGTACTTC.

V usage is TRBV28 and J usage is TRBJ2-7, with TRBD2 matching over 8 bases. The germline V gene encodes CDR1 MDHEN and CDR2 SYDVKM. Unmatched junction bases numbered 8, after V lost 8 bases and J lost 2 bases. The CDR3 is 14 residues long. CDR3 DNA: TGTGCCAGCCTGATGCGGGGGGTCACCTACGAGCAGTACTTC. Amino acid sequence: CASLMRGVTYEQYF.